This is a list of T cell receptor beta chains from one sample in a study of cytomegalovirus exposure and HLA in healthy donors. Method: immunoSEQ multiplex PCR; TCRdb's copy keeps in-frame clones and lacks some. The sample lists more than 95,000 clones, less than 85% occurring once. Sample: PBMCs. The receptors were gathered from a female donor in good health and CMV-seronegative. Each CDR3 is given with its conserved first and last residue. D genes are given only for firm matches. For some rows the clone size is stated as once, few or many, or as a class when expanded; others skip it.

d_call	j_call	v_call	clone_size	cdr3_aa	cdr3_nt
TRBD1	TRBJ2-3	TRBV28	.	CASTGPTGGTDTQYF	TGTGCCAGCACCGGCCCTACAGGGGGCACAGATACGCAGTATTTT
.	TRBJ2-7	TRBV27	.	CASRRGTGSYEQYF	TGTGCCAGCAGGCGCGGCACAGGTTCCTACGAGCAGTACTTC
TRBD2	TRBJ2-7	TRBV2	.	CASSRPSSGTSSYEQYF	TGTGCCAGCAGTCGACCCTCTAGCGGGACGAGCTCCTACGAGCAGTACTTC
.	TRBJ1-6	TRBV27	.	CASSLRPPGTLSPLHF	TGTGCCAGCAGTTTAAGACCCCCAGGGACTTTATCACCCCTCCACTTT
TRBD2	TRBJ2-3	TRBV5-6	.	CASSLEASGITDTQYF	TGTGCCAGCAGCTTGGAGGCTAGCGGGATTACAGATACGCAGTATTTT
.	TRBJ2-1	TRBV6-1	.	CASSEATRLNEQFF	TGTGCCAGCAGTGAAGCGACGAGACTCAATGAGCAGTTCTTC
TRBD2	TRBJ2-1	TRBV7-8	.	CASSLKREKPYNEQFF	TGTGCCAGCAGCCTAAAGCGGGAGAAGCCCTACAATGAGCAGTTCTTC
.	TRBJ1-2	TRBV28	.	CASSLRWGRGYTF	TGTGCCAGCAGTTTAAGGTGGGGCAGAGGCTACACCTTC
.	TRBJ2-7	TRBV30	.	CAWSVSGTYEQYF	TGTGCCTGGAGTGTCTCAGGGACCTACGAGCAGTACTTC
TRBD1	TRBJ1-1	TRBV6-5	.	CASSRTGVGAEAFF	TGTGCCAGCAGTCGGACAGGGGTTGGGGCTGAAGCTTTCTTT
TRBD1	TRBJ2-6	TRBV14	.	CASRPDRELGANVLTF	TGTGCCAGCAGACCCGACAGGGAACTTGGGGCCAACGTCCTGACTTTC
TRBD2	TRBJ2-7	TRBV13	.	CASSLAGTSFHEQYF	TGTGCCAGCAGCTTAGCAGGGACTAGCTTCCACGAGCAGTACTTC
TRBD1	TRBJ2-2	TRBV19	.	CASSRTGAGELFF	TGTGCCAGTAGTAGGACAGGTGCCGGGGAGCTGTTTTTT
TRBD1	TRBJ1-2	TRBV7-2	.	CASSRQGAADYGYTF	TGTGCCAGCAGCCGTCAGGGGGCAGCAGACTATGGCTACACCTTC
.	TRBJ2-3	TRBV5-5	.	CASRDGGGIVDTQYF	TGTGCCAGCCGAGATGGTGGCGGGATTGTCGATACGCAGTATTTT
.	TRBJ1-1	TRBV29-1	.	CSVGRQKPNTEAFF	TGCAGCGTAGGCCGACAGAAGCCGAACACTGAAGCTTTCTTT
TRBD1	TRBJ2-7	TRBV25-1	.	CASSDGQARIFYEQYF	TGTGCCAGCAGTGATGGACAGGCCCGAATTTTCTACGAGCAGTACTTC
TRBD2	TRBJ2-5	TRBV30	.	CAWSVWLGSGGPPQETQYF	TGTGCCTGGAGTGTATGGCTTGGGTCGGGAGGGCCCCCCCAAGAGACCCAGTACTTC
TRBD1	TRBJ2-2	TRBV7-9	.	CSSQDVFGQANTGELFF	TGTTCCAGCCAGGATGTTTTTGGACAGGCTAACACCGGGGAGCTGTTTTTT
TRBD2	TRBJ2-1	TRBV14	.	CASRLAGGPNEQFF	TGTGCCAGCAGACTAGCGGGGGGGCCCAATGAGCAGTTCTTC
.	TRBJ2-2	TRBV5-1	.	CASSLFLALNTGELFF	TGCGCCAGCAGCTTGTTCCTAGCCCTAAACACCGGGGAGCTGTTTTTT
.	TRBJ2-2	TRBV9	once	CASSGRAGELFF	TGTGCCAGCAGCGGCAGGGCCGGGGAGCTGTTTTTT
.	TRBJ2-3	TRBV5-1	few	CASSVLTDTQYF	TGCGCCAGCAGCGTCTTAACAGATACGCAGTATTTT
TRBD1	TRBJ2-2	TRBV7-6	.	CASSKIRGRRPGELFF	TGTGCCAGCAGCAAGATCAGGGGGCGGAGACCCGGGGAGCTGTTTTTT
.	TRBJ1-6	TRBV27	.	CASSLGAGISPLHF	TGTGCCAGCAGTTTGGGGGCCGGGATTTCACCCCTCCACTTT
.	TRBJ1-3	TRBV19	.	CASSRDTVSSGNTIYF	TGTGCCAGTAGTAGAGACACCGTGAGCTCTGGAAACACCATATATTTT